Shown below are 17 T cell receptor beta chains from a single sample sequenced in a study of blood T cell repertoires in COVID-19. The repertoire was sequenced with immunoSEQ multiplex PCR; TCRdb's copy has only in-frame clones and lacks some. The sample carries about 120,000 clones, around 90% recorded once. Input material: peripheral blood. These receptors were collected from a human donor in a cohort sampled during active COVID-19.

J is TRBJ1-1 and V is TRBV20-1; D gene ambiguous. V was shortened by 8 bases and J by 1 base, with 8 bases between the two germline ends. The germline V gene has CDR1 DFQATT and CDR2 SNEGSKA (reference sequence). The CDR3 consists of 11 residues. CDR3 in amino acids: CSITANTEAFF. CDR3 nucleotide sequence: TGCAGTATAACAGCGAACACTGAAGCTTTCTTT.

This sequence joins TRBV9 and TRBJ1-1; 8 bases line up with TRBD1. Germline V CDR1 and CDR2: SGDLS, YYNGEE. The length of the CDR3 is 15 residues. J gave up 3 bases and V 0 bases, and 4 bases lay outside the gene matches. CDR3 nucleotides: TGTGCCAGCAGCGTAGGGGGCAGGGGGCACACTGAAGCTTTCTTT. This translates into CASSVGGRGHTEAFF.

V is TRBV7-9 and J is TRBJ1-2; 8 bases fit TRBD1. The CDR3 has 15 amino acids. V shed 6 bases, J shed 0 bases, and the junction held 6 bases outside the gene matches. Germline V gene sequence: CDR1 SEHNR, CDR2 FQNEAQ (reference sequence). As DNA, the CDR3 is TGTGCCAGCAGTTTTGACAGGGGTCCTAACTATGGCTACACCTTC. Amino acid sequence: CASSFDRGPNYGYTF.

The chain recombines TRBV5-4 with TRBJ1-1; a possible D gene is TRBD1 (5 bases). The CDR3 is 16 residues long. The germline V gene has CDR1 SGHNT and CDR2 YYREEE (reference sequence). V lost 0 bases and J lost 10, with 22 bases in between. CDR3 DNA sequence: TGTGCCAGCAGCTTGGCGCTGGACCTAGGGGAAAGTCGAGCTTTCTTT. Translating gives CASSLALDLGESRAFF.

V usage is TRBV7-2 and J usage is TRBJ2-7; possible D gene TRBD2, 5 bases. V was trimmed by 7 bases and J by 3 bases, leaving 7 bases between them. This CDR3 contains 11 residues. The germline gives CDR1 SGHTA, CDR2 FQGNSA. The CDR3 coding sequence is TGTGCCAGCAATCGGGGCTACGAGCAGTACTTC. Protein product: CASNRGYEQYF.

The chain links TRBV9 to TRBJ2-1; 10 bases align to TRBD2. The CDR3 is 15 residues long. Germline values: CDR1 SGDLS, CDR2 YYNGEE. V gave up 4 bases and J gave up 7 bases; unmatched junction bases: 8. The CDR3 nucleotides are TGTGCCAGCAGCTCCCTAGCGGGAGCGGGGAATGAGCAGTTCTTC. Amino acids: CASSSLAGAGNEQFF.

This clone came up a few times. The chain joins TRBV7-2 to TRBJ1-5; the match to TRBD1 covers 7 bases. The CDR3 runs 14 residues. The V segment lost 2 bases and the J segment 5 bases; nucleotides outside the gene matches: 3. Germline assignment: CDR1 SGHTA and CDR2 FQGNSA. The CDR3 bases are TGTGCCAGCAGCTTAAGACAGGGCGATCAGCCCCAGCATTTT. It codes for CASSLRQGDQPQHF. The complete variable domain, with remaining parts taken from reference TRBV7-2 and TRBJ1-5, reads GAGVSQSPSNKVTEKGKDVELRCDPISGHTALYWYRQSLGQGLEFLIYFQGNSAPDKSGLPSDRFSAERTGGSVSTLTIQRTQQEDSAVYLCASSLRQGDQPQHFGDGTRLSIL.

J is TRBJ2-2 and V is TRBV7-7; 8 nucleotides align to TRBD1. CDR3 length: 15 amino acids. Losses at the gene ends were 4 bases for V and 7 bases for J; bases not matched to a gene: 8. Germline V CDR1 and CDR2: SSHAT, FNYEAQ (reference sequence). The CDR3 loop is CASSSGQGNVGELFF. CDR3 DNA: TGTGCCAGCAGCTCCGGACAGGGTAACGTCGGGGAGCTGTTTTTT.

The gene calls are TRBV5-1 and TRBJ2-2; TRBD1 aligns across 9 bases. The J segment lost 3 bases and the V segment lost 2 bases, leaving 2 bases of the junction unmatched. The germline V gene has CDR1 SGHRS and CDR2 YFSETQ. CDR3 length equals 15 residues. The CDR3 sequence is CASSFGDRDTGELFF. CDR3 coding DNA: TGCGCCAGCAGCTTCGGGGACAGGGACACCGGGGAGCTGTTTTTT.

The rearrangement uses TRBV5-1 and TRBJ1-1, with TRBD1 matching over 7 bases. CDR1 is SGHRS, CDR2 YFSETQ, per germline. V shed 4 bases, J shed 1 base, and the junction held 7 bases outside the gene matches. This CDR3 has 15 amino acids. The chain's CDR3 is CASSTQTGPNTEAFF. The CDR3 coding sequence is TGCGCCAGCAGCACCCAGACAGGGCCGAACACTGAAGCTTTCTTT.

The CDR3 DNA reads as TGTGCCGGGCGAGCCACTAGCGGGGTTTACAATGAGCAGTTCTTC. Protein sequence: CAGRATSGVYNEQFF. This rearrangement joins TRBV28 to TRBJ2-1; the match to TRBD2 covers 10 bases. With V trimmed by 11 bases and J by 4 bases, 11 bases remained unmatched. CDR3 length: 15 residues. The germline gives CDR1 MDHEN, CDR2 SYDVKM.

The chain recombines TRBV19 with TRBJ2-2; tentative D call: TRBD2 (7 bases). CDR3 length equals 19 residues. The germline CDR1 and CDR2 sequences are LNHDA and SQIVND (reference sequence). Trimming removed 8 bases at V and 1 base at J, with 26 bases between. For the CDR3, the DNA is TGTGCCAGTCTCAAAATGGGGGGGCTCTTTCGAGGGAACACCGGGGAGCTGTTTTTT. Its protein product is CASLKMGGLFRGNTGELFF. Filled out from reference TRBV19 and TRBJ2-2, the complete variable domain reads DGGITQSPKYLFRKEGQNVTLSCEQNLNHDAMYWYRQDPGQGLRLIYYSQIVNDFQKGDIAEGYSVSREKKESFPLTVTSAQKNPTAFYLCASLKMGGLFRGNTGELFFGEGSRLTVL.

This chain uses TRBV19 with TRBJ1-4; 7 nucleotides align to TRBD1. CDR1 is LNHDA and CDR2 is SQIVND in the germline V gene (reference sequence). After removal of 6 bases from V and 0 bases from J, the junction contained 7 bases not matched to a gene. CDR3 length: 16 residues. The CDR3 coding sequence is TGTGCCAGTAGAACTACAGGGGCGTCAACTAATGAAAAACTGTTTTTT. This translates into CASRTTGASTNEKLFF.

This clone was picked up one time. This chain uses TRBV10-1 with TRBJ1-2; the D is unclear. The CDR3 is 14 amino acids. CDR1 WNHNN and CDR2 SYGVQD come from the germline V gene (reference sequence). Trimming removed 7 bases from V and 3 bases from J, with 15 bases in between. The CDR3 DNA is TGCGCCAGCACCCCACTAGCAACTCACTATGGCTACACCTTC. Encoded protein: CASTPLATHYGYTF.

The V and J genes are TRBV2 and TRBJ1-5, with D unclear. The CDR3 totals 14 residues. Per the germline V gene, CDR1 is SNHLY and CDR2 is FYNNEI. V shed 1 base and J shed 3 bases, with 7 bases lying between them. Written as DNA, the CDR3 is TGTGCCAGCAGTGAAGGGCAGATCAATCAGCCCCAGCATTTT. Protein product: CASSEGQINQPQHF. Combining the CDR3 with reference TRBV2 and TRBJ1-5 gives the whole variable domain EPEVTQTPSHQVTQMGQEVILRCVPISNHLYFYWYRQILGQKVEFLVSFYNNEISEKSEIFDDQFSVERPDGSNFTLKIRSTKLEDSAMYFCASSEGQINQPQHFGDGTRLSIL.

V and J are TRBV24-1 and TRBJ1-6; no definite D call. CDR1 and CDR2 (germline): KGHDR, SFDVKD. CDR3 length: 14 amino acids. Trimming took 5 bases from V and 5 from J, leaving 9 bases between them. CDR3 nucleotides: TGTGCCACCAGTGCTGGGCAGAATAATTCACCCCTCCACTTT. Amino acid sequence: CATSAGQNNSPLHF.

The CDR3 nucleotides read TGTGCCAGCAGTTTACCAGGGTTTGGAAAACTGTTTTTT. Its protein product is CASSLPGFGKLFF. The chain joins TRBV28 to TRBJ1-4, with D possibly being TRBD1 (5 bases). The CDR3 sequence is 13 residues long. Germline assignment: CDR1 MDHEN and CDR2 SYDVKM. Trimming took off 2 bases at V and 10 bases at J, with 11 bases between the two ends.